The 13 T cell receptor beta chains presented below share a single source sample, sequenced in a study of CD8+CD57+ T cells in acquired aplastic anemia. The template used for profiling TCR beta VDJ and CDR3 was genomic DNA. In TCRdb, the reads were re-called with MiXCR into one record per CDR3 protein. In the table there are tens of thousands of distinct CDR3 sequences, under 50% of which are singletons. The sample consisted of sorted CD4+, CD8+, or CD8+CD57+ T cells (not recorded which) from PBMCs. All receptors come from a human donor in good health, serving as a control.

This clonotype showed up many times. This sequence joins TRBV7-9 and TRBJ1-6, with no clear D. Germline lookup yields CDR1 SEHNR and CDR2 FQNEAQ (reference sequence). V lost 5 bases, J lost 15 bases, and 23 bases lay in between. CDR3 length equals 15 residues. CDR3 nucleotide sequence: TGTGCCAGCAGCACCGGTCCCGGGCCCGAGTTAATCCTCCACTTT. Protein: CASSTGPGPELILHF.

This clonotype was counted only a few times. The chain joins TRBV13 to TRBJ1-1; possible D gene TRBD1, 6 bases. Germline V gene lookup returns CDR1 PRHDT and CDR2 FYEKMQ (reference sequence). CDR3 length: 14 amino acids. V lost 5 bases to trimming and J lost 2 bases, with 12 bases between them. The CDR3 nucleotides read TGTGCCAGCAGCAGGGGGAGAATCAACACTGAAGCTTTCTTT. Translating it yields CASSRGRINTEAFF.

Ten or more counts support this clonotype. This chain connects TRBV2 to TRBJ2-7; tentative D call: TRBD2 (5 bases). The CDR3 extends over 16 amino acids. Trimming left V 0 bases short and J 0 bases short, with 12 bases between. Germline CDR1 is SNHLY and CDR2 is FYNNEI. CDR3 sequence reads: CASSEARGLISYEQYF. In DNA, the CDR3 is TGTGCCAGCAGTGAAGCCCGGGGATTGATCTCCTACGAGCAGTACTTC.

The J gene is TRBJ1-5, the V gene TRBV19; 8 nucleotides match TRBD1. The CDR3 loop spans 13 amino acids. Per the germline V gene, CDR1 is LNHDA and CDR2 is SQIVND (reference sequence). V lost 7 bases, J lost 6 bases, and 5 bases stayed unmatched. The CDR3 region is CASKSGGIQPQHF. The CDR3 DNA is TGTGCCAGTAAATCAGGGGGCATTCAGCCCCAGCATTTT. Drawing the rest from reference TRBV19 and TRBJ1-5, the complete variable domain is DGGITQSPKYLFRKEGQNVTLSCEQNLNHDAMYWYRQDPGQGLRLIYYSQIVNDFQKGDIAEGYSVSREKKESFPLTVTSAQKNPTAFYLCASKSGGIQPQHFGDGTRLSIL.

CDR3 region: CASSSTTGGLADTQYF. As DNA, the CDR3 is TGTGCCAGCAGCTCAACTACCGGAGGGCTCGCAGATACGCAGTATTTT. The V and J genes are TRBV5-4 and TRBJ2-3, with D tentatively TRBD2 (6 bases). V gave up 3 bases and J gave up 4 bases, with 18 bases separating them. Germline CDR1 reads SGHNT; CDR2 reads YYREEE (reference sequence). The CDR3 loop spans 16 amino acids.

The chain is built from TRBV2 and TRBJ1-5; TRBD1 is a possible D gene (5 bases). From germline, CDR1 is SNHLY and CDR2 FYNNEI. This CDR3 is 14 amino acids long. V lost 4 bases and J lost 6, with 13 bases in between. Here the CDR3 DNA reads TGTGCCAGCAGTGTTTCAGGGTACGGTCAGCCCCAGCATTTT. Translated: CASSVSGYGQPQHF.

V and J are TRBV12-3 or TRBV12-4 and TRBJ2-7; D gene unclear. Trimming took 0 bases from V and 5 from J, leaving 8 bases between them. The CDR3 is 13 amino acids. The CDR3: CASSLAGFNEQYF. CDR3 bases: TGTGCCAGCAGTTTAGCGGGGTTCAACGAGCAGTACTTC.

As regards this clonotype: A much bigger clone sits one base away, suggesting this may be a read error. V and J are TRBV12-3 or TRBV12-4 and TRBJ1-2; TRBD1 matches 11 bases. The CDR3 extends over 13 amino acids. Trimming took 5 bases from V and 10 from J; bases not matched to a gene: 6. The CDR3 reads CASSPPGQGDYTF. The CDR3 DNA follows: TGTGCCAGCAGTCCTCCGGGACAGGGGGACTACACCTTC.

The chain employs TRBV2 and TRBJ2-3; D remains unclear. Germline V CDR1 and CDR2: SNHLY, FYNNEI. This CDR3 region has 10 residues. V was clipped by 8 bases and J by 5 bases, with 5 bases between them. In DNA, the CDR3 is TGTGCCAGCTCAAAAGATACGCAGTATTTT. It encodes CASSKDTQYF.

This clonotype was seen ten or more times. The chain employs TRBV24-1 and TRBJ1-1, with D possibly TRBD1 on 5 matching bases. Trimming left V 4 bases short and J 6 bases short, with 17 bases between. The CDR3 is 15 residues long. The germline V gene has CDR1 KGHDR and CDR2 SFDVKD. CDR3 amino acids: CATSELPGGTSEAFF. CDR3 nucleotide sequence: TGTGCCACCAGTGAACTTCCGGGGGGGACGTCTGAAGCTTTCTTT.

Many counts were recorded for this clonotype. The chain employs TRBV2 and TRBJ2-3, with 7 nucleotides matching TRBD2. Per the germline V gene, CDR1 is SNHLY and CDR2 is FYNNEI. V was clipped by 4 bases and J by 0 bases; unmatched bases: 10. The CDR3 has 17 residues. The chain's CDR3 is CASSGGGAGRSTDTQYF. CDR3 nucleotides: TGTGCCAGCAGTGGGGGAGGAGCGGGGCGGAGCACAGATACGCAGTATTTT.

Regarding this clonotype: At one end the junction does not follow the germline gene, possibly because of a read error. V usage is TRBV5-1 and J usage is TRBJ2-1; D remains unclear. The CDR3 totals 15 residues. Germline loops: CDR1 SGHRS, CDR2 YFSETQ. CDR3 protein: CASSRTGLGYNERFF. The DNA of the CDR3 is TGCGCCAGCAGCCGCACGGGCCTCGGGTACAATGAGCGGTTCTTC.

This clonotype was found many times. V gene TRBV12-3 or TRBV12-4 combines with J gene TRBJ1-2; D gene uncertain. V was trimmed by 4 bases and J by 8 bases, leaving 8 bases between them. The CDR3 loop spans 11 amino acids. CDR3 loop: CASSSGGGYTF. CDR3 DNA sequence: TGTGCCAGCAGTTCAGGTGGAGGCTACACCTTC.